Below, one TCR beta chain is given with its context. This clone was detected only once. Its antigen specificity is not known. One base away there is no much larger clone; base qualities are not given. This sample is drawn from a study of T cell responses to AZD1222 COVID-19 vaccine (dated by TCRdb to the early 2020s). About the study as a whole: Because spike-specific TCR depth and breadth did not differ between the two schedules, AZD1222 recipients who got a second dose at roughly 4 weeks were pooled with those who got a second dose at roughly 12 weeks. TCR sequencing covered roughly 230 trial participants: 200 to 220 given two doses of AZD1222 and around 25 given two doses of MenACWY control vaccine. Trial participants were enrolled into age subgroups of 18-55, 56-69 and 70-plus years, which contained around 150, 29 and 61 TCR-sequenced participants, respectively.

Results the study describes overall, beyond this receptor: Most participants were white British and females outnumbered males, and the authors suggested that clonal diversity may have been underestimated. Nearly half of unique spike-specific TCRs reportedly recognized epitopes outside regions mutated in the B.1.351 and B.1.1.7 variants. The 56-69-year group was small, and its depth increase did not reach significance, likely because of low power. A significant rise in spike-specific TCR breadth and depth was observed after two AZD1222 doses relative to day 0 and relative to MenACWY recipients. Vaccine-associated CD4 TCRs spanned the whole spike protein, with dominant responses in regions 160-218 and 743-854. Conclusions about previously exposed vaccinees were limited because only six or seven AZD1222 recipients were SARS-CoV-2 seropositive at baseline. Because no day 14 peak-response samples were available, the repertoires could be characterized only after the peak T cell response.

The meaning of the sample's time point label: baseline before first vaccination. Vaccinee samples were obtained from the UK trials COV001 and COV002, which included a single-blind randomized controlled phase 2/3 trial of AZD1222 (ChAdOx1 nCoV-19) in healthy adults. For TCRbeta chain sequencing, PBMC samples were collected from trial participants at day 0 and at day 28 after the second dose. The CDR3 regions of human TCRbeta chains were analyzed by immunosequencing. In the source study's methods: TCRs in the repertoires were matched against a reference library of SARS-CoV-2-specific TCRs that had been generated with the MIRA antigen-specificity platform. Breadth meant the fraction of unique TCRs that were SARS-CoV-2-associated, whereas depth meant the fraction of total T cells that were SARS-CoV-2-associated. Using the MIRA data, each spike-specific TCR was mapped to the spike region that the TCR reacts to and placed in a CD4 or CD8 class. Log10-transformed breadth and depth values were compared by one-way ANOVA with Sidak's multiple comparisons tests. Held by TCRdb, this immuneACCESS table contains in-frame sequences only and omits some clones. Under half of the omission traces to an unresolved V gene where checked; the cause of the rest is unknown. V and J calls plus clone size are reproduced from that table; the DNA served to infer D and trimming. The sample has about 100,000 clones on record, roughly 90% of them singletons. Roughly a sixth of the sample comes from the top ten.

CDR1 and CDR2, per the germline V gene, are SGHVS and FQNEAQ. From cysteine to phenylalanine, the CDR3 is 15 amino acids long. Only the CDR3 portion is preserved as DNA: 45 bases, with reading frame beginning at the first base. V is shortened by 1 base, J by 2 bases, and the region joining them spans 11 bases. The material sequenced was peripheral blood, taken on day 0 of AZD1222 vaccination. The receptor was derived from an adult in good health. Recombination connected TRBV7-8 to TRBJ1-2; the D gene is possibly TRBD1, with 6 bases matching. The DNA is as follows: TGTGCCAGCAGCTTAGTTGGGGGCCCGAACTATGGCTACACCTTC. This yields the protein CASSLVGGPNYGYTF.